The 6 T cell receptor beta chains below all came from one sample that was sequenced in a study of blood T cell repertoires in COVID-19. Clones were read by immunoSEQ multiplex PCR, and TCRdb kept only the in-frame ones, dropping some. The data hold around 180,000 clones, with more than 70% observed a single time. Sample: PBMCs or T cells enriched from blood (not recorded which). These receptors came from a woman aged 25 to 45 who had recovered from COVID-19.

This chain joins TRBV6-6 and TRBJ2-7, with 9 bases that match TRBD1. Germline CDR1 and CDR2: MNHNY and SVGAGI (reference sequence). V lost 5 bases, J lost 5 bases, and 19 bases stayed unmatched. There are 18 residues in the CDR3. CDR3 nucleotides: TGTGCCAGCAGTCCGTGGAGGACTCCGGGACAGGGTTCCAACGAGCAGTACTTC. It specifies CASSPWRTPGQGSNEQYF.

This clone has only one observation. V is TRBV25-1 and J is TRBJ2-7; 9 bases are shared with TRBD2. Germline V CDR1 and CDR2: MGHDK, SYGVNS. The CDR3 spans 14 residues. The V and J ends lost 3 bases and 5 bases, in that order; junction bases with no gene match: 5. The CDR3 DNA reads TGTGCCAGCAGTGAGAGCGGGAGGATCGACGAGCAGTACTTC. It yields the protein CASSESGRIDEQYF.

The chain combines TRBV7-9 with TRBJ2-1, with D tentatively TRBD1 (5 bases). Trimming took 3 bases from V and 6 from J, leaving 15 bases between them. Germline V gives CDR1 SEHNR, CDR2 FQNEAQ (reference sequence). The CDR3 length is 15 residues. CDR3 region: CASSFDRPFINEQFF. CDR3 coding DNA: TGTGCCAGCAGCTTCGACAGACCCTTTATCAATGAGCAGTTCTTC.

This chain uses TRBV18 with TRBJ2-3, with TRBD2 identical over 10 bases. This CDR3 region has 16 residues. The V gene end was trimmed by 3 bases and the J gene end by 2 bases; junction bases not matched to a gene: 5. The germline V gene has CDR1 KGHSH and CDR2 LQKENI. The CDR3 spells CASSPPSGRATDTQYF. Written as DNA, the CDR3 is TGTGCCAGCTCACCTCCAAGCGGGAGGGCCACAGATACGCAGTATTTT. Full variable domain (outside the CDR3, taken from reference TRBV18 and TRBJ2-3): NAGVMQNPRHLVRRRGQEARLRCSPMKGHSHVYWYRQLPEEGLKFMVYLQKENIIDESGMPKERFSAEFPKEGPSILRIQQVVRGDSAAYFCASSPPSGRATDTQYFGPGTRLTVL.

This clone was picked up a small number of times. At one end the junction does not follow the germline gene, possibly because of a read error. The chain recombines TRBV6-1 with TRBJ1-5, with TRBD1 matching over 7 bases. Per the germline V gene, CDR1 is MNHNS and CDR2 is SASEGT. The CDR3 is made up of 12 amino acids. The CDR3: CASCDRVQPQHF. The CDR3 nucleotides read TGTGCCAGCTGTGACAGGGTTCAGCCCCAGCATTTT.

The chain is built from TRBV6-1 and TRBJ2-7, with 11 bases identical to TRBD2. Germline CDR1 is MNHNS and CDR2 is SASEGT. This CDR3 comprises 17 residues. With V trimmed by 2 bases and J by 6 bases, 12 bases remained unmatched. Here the CDR3 DNA reads TGTGCCAGCAGTGAATCACAAGAACGACTAGCGGGACGCGAGCAGTACTTC. Translating it yields CASSESQERLAGREQYF.